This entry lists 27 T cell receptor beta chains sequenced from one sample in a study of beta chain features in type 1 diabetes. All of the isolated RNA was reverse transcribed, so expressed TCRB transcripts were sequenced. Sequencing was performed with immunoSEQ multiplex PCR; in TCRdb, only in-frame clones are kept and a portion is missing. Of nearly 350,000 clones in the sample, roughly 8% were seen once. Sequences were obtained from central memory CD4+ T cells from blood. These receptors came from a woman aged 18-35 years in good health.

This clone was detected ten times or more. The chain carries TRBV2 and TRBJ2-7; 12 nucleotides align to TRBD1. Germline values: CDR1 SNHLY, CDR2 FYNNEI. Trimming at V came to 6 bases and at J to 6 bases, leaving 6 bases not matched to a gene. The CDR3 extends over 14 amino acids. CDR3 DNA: TGTGCCAGCAGATTGGGACAGGGGGCGTCCGAGCAGTACTTC. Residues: CASRLGQGASEQYF.

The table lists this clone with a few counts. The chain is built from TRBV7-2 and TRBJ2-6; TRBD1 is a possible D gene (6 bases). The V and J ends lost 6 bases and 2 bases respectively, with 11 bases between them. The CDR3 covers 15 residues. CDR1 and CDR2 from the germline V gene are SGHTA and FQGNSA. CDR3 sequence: CASRPGEAGANVLTF. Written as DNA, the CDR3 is TGTGCCAGCAGGCCAGGGGAAGCTGGGGCCAACGTCCTGACTTTC. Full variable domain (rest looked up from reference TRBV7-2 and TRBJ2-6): GAGVSQSPSNKVTEKGKDVELRCDPISGHTALYWYRQSLGQGLEFLIYFQGNSAPDKSGLPSDRFSAERTGGSVSTLTIQRTQQEDSAVYLCASRPGEAGANVLTFGAGSRLTVL.

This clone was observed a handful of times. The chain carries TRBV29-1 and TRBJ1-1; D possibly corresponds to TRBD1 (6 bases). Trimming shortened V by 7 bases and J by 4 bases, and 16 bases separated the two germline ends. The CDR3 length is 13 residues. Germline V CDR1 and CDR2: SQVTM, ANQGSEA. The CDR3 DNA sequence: TGCAGCGGTTCTAGGACAGCGGGCACTGAAGCTTTCTTT. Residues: CSGSRTAGTEAFF.

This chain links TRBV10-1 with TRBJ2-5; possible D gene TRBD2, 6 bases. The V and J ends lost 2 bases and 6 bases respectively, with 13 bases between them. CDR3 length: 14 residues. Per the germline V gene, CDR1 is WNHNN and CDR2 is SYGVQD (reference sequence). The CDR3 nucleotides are TGCGCCAGCAGTGAGGCGGGATCTTGGAAGACCCAGTACTTC. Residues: CASSEAGSWKTQYF.

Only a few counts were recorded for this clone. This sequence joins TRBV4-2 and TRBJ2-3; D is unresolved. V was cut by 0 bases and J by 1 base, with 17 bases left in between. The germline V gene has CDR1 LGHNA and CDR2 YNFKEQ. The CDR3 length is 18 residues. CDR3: CASSQDLYANSGTDTQYF. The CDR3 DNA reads TGTGCCAGCAGCCAAGATTTGTACGCGAACAGCGGCACAGATACGCAGTATTTT.

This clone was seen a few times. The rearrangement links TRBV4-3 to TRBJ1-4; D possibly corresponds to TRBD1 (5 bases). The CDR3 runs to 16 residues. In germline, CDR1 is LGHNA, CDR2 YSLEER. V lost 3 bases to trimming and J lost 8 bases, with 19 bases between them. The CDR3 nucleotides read TGCGCCAGCAGCCATAACCTGGGGGGAACTGGGGAAAAACTGTTTTTT. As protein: CASSHNLGGTGEKLFF.

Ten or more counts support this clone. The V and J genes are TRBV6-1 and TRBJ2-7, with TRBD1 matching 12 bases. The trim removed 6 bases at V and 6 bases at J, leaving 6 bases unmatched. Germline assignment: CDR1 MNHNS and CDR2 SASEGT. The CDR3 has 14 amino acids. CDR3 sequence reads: CASRTGQGAIEQYF. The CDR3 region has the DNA TGTGCCAGCAGAACGGGACAGGGGGCCATCGAGCAGTACTTC.

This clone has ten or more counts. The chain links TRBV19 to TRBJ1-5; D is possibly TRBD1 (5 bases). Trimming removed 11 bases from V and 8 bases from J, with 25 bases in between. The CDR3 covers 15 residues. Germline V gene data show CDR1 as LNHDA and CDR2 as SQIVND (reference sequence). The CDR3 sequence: CAASPRGLPGEPQHF. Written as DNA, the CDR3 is TGTGCCGCAAGCCCCCGGGGACTCCCGGGAGAGCCCCAGCATTTT.

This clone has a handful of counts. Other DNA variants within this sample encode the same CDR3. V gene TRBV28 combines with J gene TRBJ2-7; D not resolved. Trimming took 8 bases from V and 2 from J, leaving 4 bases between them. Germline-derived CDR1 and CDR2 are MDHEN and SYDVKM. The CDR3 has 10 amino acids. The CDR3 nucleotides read TGTGCCAGCGGGGCCTACGAGCAGTACTTC. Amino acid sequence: CASGAYEQYF.

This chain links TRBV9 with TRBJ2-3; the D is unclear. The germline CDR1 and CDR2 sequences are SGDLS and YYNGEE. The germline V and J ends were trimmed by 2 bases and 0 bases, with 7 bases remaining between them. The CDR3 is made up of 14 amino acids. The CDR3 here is CASSVFLSTDTQYF. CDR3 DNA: TGTGCCAGCAGCGTTTTCCTTAGCACAGATACGCAGTATTTT.

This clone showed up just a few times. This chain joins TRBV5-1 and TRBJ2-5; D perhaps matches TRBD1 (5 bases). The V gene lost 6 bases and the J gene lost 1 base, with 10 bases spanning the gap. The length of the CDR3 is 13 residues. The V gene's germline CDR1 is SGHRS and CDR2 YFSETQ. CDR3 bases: TGCGCCAGCATGGGGCAGCCCCAAGAGACCCAGTACTTC. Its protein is CASMGQPQETQYF.

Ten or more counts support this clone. This CDR3 is CATSRKQGAGQPYGYTF. For the CDR3, the DNA is TGTGCCACCAGCAGAAAACAGGGGGCCGGGCAGCCCTATGGCTACACCTTC. J is TRBJ1-2 and V is TRBV15, with TRBD1 identical over 9 bases. The CDR3 totals 17 residues. Germline-derived CDR1 and CDR2 are LNHNV and YYDKDF (reference sequence). V lost 2 bases to trimming and J lost 4 bases; unmatched junction nucleotides: 11.

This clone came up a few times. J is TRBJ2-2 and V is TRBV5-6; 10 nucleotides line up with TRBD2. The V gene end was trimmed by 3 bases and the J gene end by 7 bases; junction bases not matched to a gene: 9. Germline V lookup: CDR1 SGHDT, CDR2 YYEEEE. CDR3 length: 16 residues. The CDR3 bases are TGTGCCAGCAGCTCCCAGCGGGAGGGCCCCCTCGGGGAGCTGTTTTTT. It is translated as CASSSQREGPLGELFF.

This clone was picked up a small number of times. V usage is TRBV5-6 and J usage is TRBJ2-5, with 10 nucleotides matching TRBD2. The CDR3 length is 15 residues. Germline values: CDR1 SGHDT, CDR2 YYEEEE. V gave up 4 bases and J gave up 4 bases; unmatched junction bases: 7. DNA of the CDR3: TGTGCCAGCAGCCAGCTAGCGGGAGTGCGAGAGACCCAGTACTTC. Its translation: CASSQLAGVRETQYF.

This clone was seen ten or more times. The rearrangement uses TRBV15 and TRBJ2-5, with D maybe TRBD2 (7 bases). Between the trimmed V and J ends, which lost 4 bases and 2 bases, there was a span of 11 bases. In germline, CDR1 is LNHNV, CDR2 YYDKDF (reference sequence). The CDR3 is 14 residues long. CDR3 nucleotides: TGTGCCACCAGCACTAGGGGGGGACAAGAGACCCAGTACTTC. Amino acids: CATSTRGGQETQYF.

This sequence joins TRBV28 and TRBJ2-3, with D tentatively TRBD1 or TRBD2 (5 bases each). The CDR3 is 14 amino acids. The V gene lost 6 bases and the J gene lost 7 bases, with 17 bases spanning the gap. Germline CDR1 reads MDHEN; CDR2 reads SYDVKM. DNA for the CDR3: TGTGCCAGCAGCGGGGCGGCTAGCTCGAATACGCAGTATTTT. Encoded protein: CASSGAASSNTQYF.

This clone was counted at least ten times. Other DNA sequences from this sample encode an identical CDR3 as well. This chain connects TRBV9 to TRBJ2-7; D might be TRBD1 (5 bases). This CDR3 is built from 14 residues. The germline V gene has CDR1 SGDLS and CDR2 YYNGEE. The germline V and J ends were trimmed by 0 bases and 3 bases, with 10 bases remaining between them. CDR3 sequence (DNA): TGTGCCAGCAGCGTAGGCGCAGGGATCTACGAGCAGTACTTC. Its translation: CASSVGAGIYEQYF.

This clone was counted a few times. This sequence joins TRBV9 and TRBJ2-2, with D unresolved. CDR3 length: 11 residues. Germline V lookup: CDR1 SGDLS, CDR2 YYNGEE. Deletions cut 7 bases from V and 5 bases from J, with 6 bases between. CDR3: CASGSTGELFF. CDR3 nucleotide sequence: TGTGCCAGCGGATCGACCGGGGAGCTGTTTTTT.

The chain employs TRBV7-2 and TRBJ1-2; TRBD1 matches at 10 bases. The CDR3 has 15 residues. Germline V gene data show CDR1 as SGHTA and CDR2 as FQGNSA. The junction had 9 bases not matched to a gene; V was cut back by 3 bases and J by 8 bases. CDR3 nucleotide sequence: TGTGCCAGCAGCTTCACGGCCGGGACAGGGGCCGGCTACACCTTC. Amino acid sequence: CASSFTAGTGAGYTF.

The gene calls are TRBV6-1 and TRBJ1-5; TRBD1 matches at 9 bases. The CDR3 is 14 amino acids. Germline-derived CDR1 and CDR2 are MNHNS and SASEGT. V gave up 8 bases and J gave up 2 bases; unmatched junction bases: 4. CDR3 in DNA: TGTGCCAGCGGGACAGGGATGCGCAATCAGCCCCAGCATTTT. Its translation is CASGTGMRNQPQHF.

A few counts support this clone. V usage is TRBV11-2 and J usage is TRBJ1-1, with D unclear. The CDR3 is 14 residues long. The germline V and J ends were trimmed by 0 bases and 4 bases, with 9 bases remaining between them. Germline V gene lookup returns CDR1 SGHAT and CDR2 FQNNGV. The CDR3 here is CASSLDRTSTEAFF. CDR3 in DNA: TGTGCCAGCAGCTTAGACAGGACCAGCACTGAAGCTTTCTTT.

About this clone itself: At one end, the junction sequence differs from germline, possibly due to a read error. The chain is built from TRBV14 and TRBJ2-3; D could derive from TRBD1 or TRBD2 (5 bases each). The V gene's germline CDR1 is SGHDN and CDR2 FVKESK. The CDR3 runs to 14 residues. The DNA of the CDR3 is TGTGCCAGCAGCCAAGTCTCGTGGGGTCCGGGACGGGATTTT. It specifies CASSQVSWGPGRDF.

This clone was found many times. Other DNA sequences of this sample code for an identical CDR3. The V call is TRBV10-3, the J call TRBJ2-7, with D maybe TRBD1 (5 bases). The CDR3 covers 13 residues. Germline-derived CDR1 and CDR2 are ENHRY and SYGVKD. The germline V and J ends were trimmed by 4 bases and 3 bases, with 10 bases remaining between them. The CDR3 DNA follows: TGTGCCATCAGTGCGCAGGGTGGCTACGAGCAGTACTTC. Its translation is CAISAQGGYEQYF.

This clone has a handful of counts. The CDR3 reads CASSVGTSGTIGEQFF. As DNA, the CDR3 is TGTGCCAGCAGCGTAGGGACTAGTGGCACAATAGGTGAGCAGTTCTTC. The rearrangement joins TRBV9 to TRBJ2-1; TRBD2 aligns across 7 bases. V gave up 0 bases and J gave up 9 bases; unmatched junction bases: 12. CDR3 size: 16 residues. The germline gives CDR1 SGDLS, CDR2 YYNGEE.

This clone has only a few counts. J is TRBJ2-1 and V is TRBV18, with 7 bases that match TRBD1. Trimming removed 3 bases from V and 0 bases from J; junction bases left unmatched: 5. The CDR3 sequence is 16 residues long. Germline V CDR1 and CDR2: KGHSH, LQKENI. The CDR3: CASSPPGQSSYNEQFF. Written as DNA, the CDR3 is TGTGCCAGCTCACCTCCGGGACAGAGCTCCTACAATGAGCAGTTCTTC.

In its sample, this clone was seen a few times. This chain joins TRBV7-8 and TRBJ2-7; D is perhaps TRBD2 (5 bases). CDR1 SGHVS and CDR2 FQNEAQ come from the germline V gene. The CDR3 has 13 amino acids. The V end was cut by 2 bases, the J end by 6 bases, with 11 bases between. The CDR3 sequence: CASSLILAGEQYF. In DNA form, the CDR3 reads TGTGCCAGCAGCTTAATCCTAGCAGGCGAGCAGTACTTC.

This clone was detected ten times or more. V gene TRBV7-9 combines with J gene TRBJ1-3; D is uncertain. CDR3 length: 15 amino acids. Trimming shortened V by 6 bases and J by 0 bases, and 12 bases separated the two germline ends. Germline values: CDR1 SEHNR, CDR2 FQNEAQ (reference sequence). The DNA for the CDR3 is TGTGCCAGCAGTATCGCAGGCAACTCTGGAAACACCATATATTTT. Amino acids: CASSIAGNSGNTIYF. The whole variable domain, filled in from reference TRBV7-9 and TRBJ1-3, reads DTGVSQNPRHKITKRGQNVTFRCDPISEHNRLYWYRQTLGQGPEFLTYFQNEAQLEKSRLLSDRFSAERPKGSFSTLEIQRTEQGDSAMYLCASSIAGNSGNTIYFGEGSWLTVV.